This entry describes one T cell receptor (beta chain). The data stem from a study of T cell changes during pregnancy in multiple sclerosis. Germline loops: CDR1 MNHEY, CDR2 SMNVEV (reference sequence). This CDR3 comprises 16 residues. V was shortened by 6 bases and J by 1 base, with 15 bases between the two germline ends. Generated by immunoSEQ multiplex PCR, the TCRdb table keeps only in-frame clones and is missing some. The table lists approximately 51,000 clones, 85% to 95% of them singletons. Here the sequenced sample was CD4+ T cells from peripheral blood mononuclear cells, taken in the second trimester of pregnancy. This receptor was obtained from a female donor with multiple sclerosis, enrolled in a pregnancy study. The V call is TRBV27, the J call TRBJ1-4; D uncertain. CDR3 protein: CASSPLLGVTNEKLFF. Here the CDR3 DNA reads TGTGCCAGCAGCCCCTTGCTGGGCGTAACTAATGAAAAACTGTTTTTT.